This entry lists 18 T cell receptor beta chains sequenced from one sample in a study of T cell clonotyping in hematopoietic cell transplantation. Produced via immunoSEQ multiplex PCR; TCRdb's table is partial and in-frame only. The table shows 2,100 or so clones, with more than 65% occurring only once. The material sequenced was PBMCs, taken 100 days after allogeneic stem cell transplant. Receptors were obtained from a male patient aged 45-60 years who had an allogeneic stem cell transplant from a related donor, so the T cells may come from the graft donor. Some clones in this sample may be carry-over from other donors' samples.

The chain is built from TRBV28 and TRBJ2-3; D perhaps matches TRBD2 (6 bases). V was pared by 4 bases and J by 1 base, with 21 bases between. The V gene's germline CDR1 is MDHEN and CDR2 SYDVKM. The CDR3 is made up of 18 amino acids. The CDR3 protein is CASSSYLSSVGGTDTQYF. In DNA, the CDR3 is TGTGCCAGCAGTTCGTACCTCTCTAGCGTCGGCGGCACAGATACGCAGTATTTT.

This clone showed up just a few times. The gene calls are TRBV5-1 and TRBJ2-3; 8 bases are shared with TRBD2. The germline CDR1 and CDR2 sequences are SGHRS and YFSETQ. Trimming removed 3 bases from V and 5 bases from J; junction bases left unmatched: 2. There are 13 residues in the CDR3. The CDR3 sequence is CASSSGTRDTQYF. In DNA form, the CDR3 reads TGCGCCAGCAGCTCAGGGACTAGAGATACGCAGTATTTT.

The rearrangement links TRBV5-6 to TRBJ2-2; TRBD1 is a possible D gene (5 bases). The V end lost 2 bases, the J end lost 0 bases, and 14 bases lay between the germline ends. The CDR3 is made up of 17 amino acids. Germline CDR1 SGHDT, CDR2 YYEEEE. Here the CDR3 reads CASSFDDRPSNTGELFF. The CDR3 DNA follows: TGTGCCAGCAGCTTCGACGACAGACCTTCGAACACCGGGGAGCTGTTTTTT.

CDR3 sequence (DNA): TGCAGCGCTCGGGAGGTGGGCCTCGAGGAGACCCAGTACTTC. It yields the protein CSAREVGLEETQYF. V is TRBV29-1 and J is TRBJ2-5; 7 bases map to TRBD2. V was pared by 7 bases and J by 5 bases, with 13 bases of the junction left unmatched. Germline CDR1 SQVTM, CDR2 ANQGSEA. CDR3 length equals 14 residues.

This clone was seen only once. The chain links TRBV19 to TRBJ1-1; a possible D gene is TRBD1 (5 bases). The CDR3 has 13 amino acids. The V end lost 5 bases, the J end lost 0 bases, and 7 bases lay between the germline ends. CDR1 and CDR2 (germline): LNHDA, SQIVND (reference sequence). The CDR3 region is CASSVQVNTEAFF. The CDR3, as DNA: TGTGCCAGTAGTGTACAGGTGAACACTGAAGCTTTCTTT.

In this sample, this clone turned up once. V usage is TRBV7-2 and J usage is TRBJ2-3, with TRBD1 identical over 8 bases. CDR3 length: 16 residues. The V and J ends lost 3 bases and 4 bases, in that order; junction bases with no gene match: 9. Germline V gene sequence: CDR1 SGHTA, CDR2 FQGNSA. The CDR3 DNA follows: TGTGCCAGCAGCTTCGTTCCGGCAGGGGGCTCAGATACGCAGTATTTT. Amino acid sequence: CASSFVPAGGSDTQYF.

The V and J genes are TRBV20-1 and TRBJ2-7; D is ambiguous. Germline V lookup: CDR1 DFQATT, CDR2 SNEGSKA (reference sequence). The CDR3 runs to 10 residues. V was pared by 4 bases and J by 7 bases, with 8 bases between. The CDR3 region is CSAKWGEQYF. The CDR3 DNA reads TGCAGTGCTAAATGGGGAGAGCAGTACTTC.

DNA for the CDR3: TGTGCCAGCAGCATCCAAGGATATAGCAATCAGCCCCAGCATTTT. This encodes CASSIQGYSNQPQHF. V gene TRBV5-8 combines with J gene TRBJ1-5; no reliable D call. The germline V gene has CDR1 SGHTS and CDR2 YDEGEE. This CDR3 contains 15 residues. Trimming stripped 4 bases from V and 0 bases from J, with 11 bases between.

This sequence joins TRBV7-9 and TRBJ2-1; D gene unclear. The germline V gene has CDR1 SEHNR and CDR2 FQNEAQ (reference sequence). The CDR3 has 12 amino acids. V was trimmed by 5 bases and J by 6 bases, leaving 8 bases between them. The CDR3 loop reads CASSPRSNEQFF. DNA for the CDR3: TGTGCCAGCAGCCCGAGGTCCAATGAGCAGTTCTTC.

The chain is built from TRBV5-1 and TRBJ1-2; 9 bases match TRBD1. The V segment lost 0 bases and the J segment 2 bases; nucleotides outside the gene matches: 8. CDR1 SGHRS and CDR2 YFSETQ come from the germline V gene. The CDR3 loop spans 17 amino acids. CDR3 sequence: CASSLDPQGALNYGYTF. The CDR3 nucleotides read TGCGCCAGCAGCTTGGATCCACAGGGGGCGCTGAACTATGGCTACACCTTC.

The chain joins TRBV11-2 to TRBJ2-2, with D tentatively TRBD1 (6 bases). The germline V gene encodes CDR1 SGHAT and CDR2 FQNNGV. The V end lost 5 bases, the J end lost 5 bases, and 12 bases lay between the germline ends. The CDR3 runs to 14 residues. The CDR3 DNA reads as TGTGCCAGCAGCGTACAGGGTTGGACCGGGGAGCTGTTTTTT. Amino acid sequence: CASSVQGWTGELFF.

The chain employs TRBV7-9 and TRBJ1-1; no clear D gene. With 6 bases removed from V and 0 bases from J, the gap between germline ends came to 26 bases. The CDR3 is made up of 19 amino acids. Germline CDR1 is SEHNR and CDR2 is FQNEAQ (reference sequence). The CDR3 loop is CASSSLNRVRVNLNTEAFF. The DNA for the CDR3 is TGTGCCAGCAGTTCATTGAATCGGGTAAGGGTGAACTTGAACACTGAAGCTTTCTTT.

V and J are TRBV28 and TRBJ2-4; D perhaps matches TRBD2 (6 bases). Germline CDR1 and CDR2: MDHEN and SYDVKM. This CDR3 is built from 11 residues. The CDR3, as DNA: TGTGCGACCGGGACTCCTAACATTCAGTACTTC. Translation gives CATGTPNIQYF.

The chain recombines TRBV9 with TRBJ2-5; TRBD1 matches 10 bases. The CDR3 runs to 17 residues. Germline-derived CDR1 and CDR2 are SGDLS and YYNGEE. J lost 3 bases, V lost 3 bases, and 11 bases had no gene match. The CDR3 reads CASSAGVYGTGEETQYF. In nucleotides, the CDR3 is TGTGCCAGCAGCGCAGGAGTTTATGGGACAGGGGAAGAGACCCAGTACTTC.

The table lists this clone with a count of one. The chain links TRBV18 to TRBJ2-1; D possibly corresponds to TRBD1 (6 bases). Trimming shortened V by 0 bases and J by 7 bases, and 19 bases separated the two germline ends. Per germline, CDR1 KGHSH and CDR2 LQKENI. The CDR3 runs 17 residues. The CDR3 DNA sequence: TGTGCCAGCTCACCACCAGGACAGAACGTTTTAAGAAATGAGCAGTTCTTC. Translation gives CASSPPGQNVLRNEQFF.

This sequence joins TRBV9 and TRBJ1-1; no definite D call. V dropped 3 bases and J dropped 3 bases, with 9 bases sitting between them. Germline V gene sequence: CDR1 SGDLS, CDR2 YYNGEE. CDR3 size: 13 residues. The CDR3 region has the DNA TGTGCCAGCAGCGCCCATCCATACACTGAAGCTTTCTTT. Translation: CASSAHPYTEAFF. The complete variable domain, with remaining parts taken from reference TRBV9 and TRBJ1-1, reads DSGVTQTPKHLITATGQRVTLRCSPRSGDLSVYWYQQSLDQGLQFLIQYYNGEERAKGNILERFSAQQFPDLHSELNLSSLELGDSALYFCASSAHPYTEAFFGQGTRLTVV.

This CDR3 is CAISTGQNEKLFF. Written as DNA, the CDR3 is TGTGCCATCTCGACAGGGCAAAATGAAAAACTGTTTTTT. This chain connects TRBV10-3 to TRBJ1-4, with TRBD1 matching over 7 bases. The CDR3 contains 13 residues. V was clipped by 8 bases and J by 5 bases; unmatched bases: 5. Germline CDR1 reads ENHRY; CDR2 reads SYGVKD.

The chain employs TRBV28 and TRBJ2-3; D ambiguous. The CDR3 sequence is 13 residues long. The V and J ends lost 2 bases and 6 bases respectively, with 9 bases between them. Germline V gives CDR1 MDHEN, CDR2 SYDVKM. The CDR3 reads CASSLGSSDTQYF. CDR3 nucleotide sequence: TGTGCCAGCAGTTTAGGCAGCTCCGATACGCAGTATTTT. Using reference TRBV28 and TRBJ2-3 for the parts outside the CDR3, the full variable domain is DVKVTQSSRYLVKRTGEKVFLECVQDMDHENMFWYRQDPGLGLRLIYFSYDVKMKEKGDIPEGYSVSREKKERFSLILESASTNQTSMYLCASSLGSSDTQYFGPGTRLTVL.